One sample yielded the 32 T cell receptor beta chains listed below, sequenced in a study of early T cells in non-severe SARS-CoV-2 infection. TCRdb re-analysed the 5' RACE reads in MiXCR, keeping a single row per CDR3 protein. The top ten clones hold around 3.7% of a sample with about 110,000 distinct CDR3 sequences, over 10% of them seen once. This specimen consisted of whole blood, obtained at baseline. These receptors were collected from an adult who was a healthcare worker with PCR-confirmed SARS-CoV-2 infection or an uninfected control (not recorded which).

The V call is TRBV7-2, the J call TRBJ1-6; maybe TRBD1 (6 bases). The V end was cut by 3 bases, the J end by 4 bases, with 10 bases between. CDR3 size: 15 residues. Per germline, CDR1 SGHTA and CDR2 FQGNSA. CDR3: CASSLGGGYNSPLHF. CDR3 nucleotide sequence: TGTGCCAGCAGCTTGGGAGGGGGTTATAATTCACCCCTCCACTTT.

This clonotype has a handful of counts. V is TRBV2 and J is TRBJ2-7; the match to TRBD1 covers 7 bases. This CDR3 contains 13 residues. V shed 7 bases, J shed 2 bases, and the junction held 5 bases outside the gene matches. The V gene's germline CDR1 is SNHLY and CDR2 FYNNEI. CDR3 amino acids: CASNRGQTYEQYF. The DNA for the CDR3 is TGTGCCAGCAATCGGGGACAGACCTACGAGCAGTACTTC. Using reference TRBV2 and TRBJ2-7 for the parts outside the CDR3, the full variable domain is EPEVTQTPSHQVTQMGQEVILRCVPISNHLYFYWYRQILGQKVEFLVSFYNNEISEKSEIFDDQFSVERPDGSNFTLKIRSTKLEDSAMYFCASNRGQTYEQYFGPGTRLTVT.

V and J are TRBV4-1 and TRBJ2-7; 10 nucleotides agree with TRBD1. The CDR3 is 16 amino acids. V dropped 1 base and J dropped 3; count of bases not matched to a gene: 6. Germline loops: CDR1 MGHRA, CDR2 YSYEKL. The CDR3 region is CASSQGDRGFYYEQYF. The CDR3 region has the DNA TGCGCCAGCAGCCAAGGGGACAGGGGATTTTACTACGAGCAGTACTTC.

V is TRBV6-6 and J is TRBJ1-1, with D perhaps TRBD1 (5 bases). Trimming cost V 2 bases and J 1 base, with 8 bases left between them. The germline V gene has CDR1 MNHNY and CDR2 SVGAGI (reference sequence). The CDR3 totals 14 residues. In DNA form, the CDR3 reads TGTGCCAGCAGTTACGGGACCGGGAACACTGAAGCTTTCTTT. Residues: CASSYGTGNTEAFF.

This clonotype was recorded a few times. The CDR3 DNA follows: TGTGCCAGCAGTTACTCGACAGGGCACTATGGCTACACCTTC. Translation: CASSYSTGHYGYTF. This sequence joins TRBV6-5 and TRBJ1-2; 7 bases map to TRBD1. Trimming cost V 0 bases and J 3 bases; bases outside gene matches: 1. The CDR3 runs to 14 residues. Looked up from germline, CDR1 is MNHEY and CDR2 is SVGAGI.

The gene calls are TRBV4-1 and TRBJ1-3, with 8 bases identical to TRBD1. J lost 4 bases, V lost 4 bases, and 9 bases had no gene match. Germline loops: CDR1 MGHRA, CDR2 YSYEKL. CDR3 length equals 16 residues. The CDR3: CASSRKDRVEGNTIYF. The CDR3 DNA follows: TGCGCCAGCAGCCGAAAGGACAGGGTGGAGGGAAACACCATATATTTT.

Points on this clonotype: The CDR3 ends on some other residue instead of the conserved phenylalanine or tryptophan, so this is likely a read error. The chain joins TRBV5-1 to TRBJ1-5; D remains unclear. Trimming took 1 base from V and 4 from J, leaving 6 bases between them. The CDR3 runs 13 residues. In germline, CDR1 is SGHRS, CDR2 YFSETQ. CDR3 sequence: CASSLKGNQPQHL. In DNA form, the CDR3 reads TGCGCCAGCAGCTTGAAAGGGAATCAGCCCCAGCATCTT.

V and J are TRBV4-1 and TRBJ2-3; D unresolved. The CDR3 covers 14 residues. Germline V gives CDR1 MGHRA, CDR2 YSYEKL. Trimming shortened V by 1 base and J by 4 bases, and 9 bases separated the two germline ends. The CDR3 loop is CASSQGGSPDTQYF. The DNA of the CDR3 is TGCGCCAGCAGCCAAGGTGGGTCCCCAGATACGCAGTATTTT.

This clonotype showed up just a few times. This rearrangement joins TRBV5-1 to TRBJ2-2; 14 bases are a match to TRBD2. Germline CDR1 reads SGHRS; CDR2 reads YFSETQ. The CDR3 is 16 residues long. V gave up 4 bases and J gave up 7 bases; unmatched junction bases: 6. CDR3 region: CASSPGLAGVGGELFF. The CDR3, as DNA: TGCGCCAGCAGCCCGGGACTAGCGGGAGTTGGCGGGGAGCTGTTTTTT.

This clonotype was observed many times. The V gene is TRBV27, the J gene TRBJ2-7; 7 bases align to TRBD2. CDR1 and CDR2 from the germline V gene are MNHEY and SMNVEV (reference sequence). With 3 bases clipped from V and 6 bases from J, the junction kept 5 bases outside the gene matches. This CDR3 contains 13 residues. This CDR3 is CASSFGTGGEQYF. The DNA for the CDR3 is TGTGCCAGCAGTTTCGGAACGGGAGGCGAGCAGTACTTC.

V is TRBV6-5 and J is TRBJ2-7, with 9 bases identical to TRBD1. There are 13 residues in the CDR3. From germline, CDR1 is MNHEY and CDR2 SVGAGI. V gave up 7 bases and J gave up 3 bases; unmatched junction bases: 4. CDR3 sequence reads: CASIGTGLYEQYF. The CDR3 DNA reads TGTGCCAGCATAGGGACAGGGCTCTACGAGCAGTACTTC.

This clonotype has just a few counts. CDR3 bases: TGTGCCAGCAGCCAATCTGGGGTGAGTGCTTTCTTT. It specifies CASSQSGVSAFF. The V gene is TRBV3-1, the J gene TRBJ1-1; no clear D gene. V was pared by 2 bases and J by 11 bases, with 12 bases between. The germline V gene has CDR1 LGHDT and CDR2 YNNKEL (reference sequence). The CDR3 runs 12 residues.

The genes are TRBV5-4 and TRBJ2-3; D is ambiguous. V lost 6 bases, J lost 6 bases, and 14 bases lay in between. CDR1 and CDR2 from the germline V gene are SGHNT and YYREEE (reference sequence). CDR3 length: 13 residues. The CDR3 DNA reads TGTGCCAGCAAACAGACCCAGAGCGATACGCAGTATTTT. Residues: CASKQTQSDTQYF.

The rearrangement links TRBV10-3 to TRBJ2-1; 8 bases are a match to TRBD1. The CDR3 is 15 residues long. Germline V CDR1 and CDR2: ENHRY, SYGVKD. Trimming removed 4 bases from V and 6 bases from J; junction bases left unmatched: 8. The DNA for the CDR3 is TGTGCCATCAGTGTCAGGGGGACAGGCGTCAATGAGCAGTTCTTC. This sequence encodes CAISVRGTGVNEQFF.

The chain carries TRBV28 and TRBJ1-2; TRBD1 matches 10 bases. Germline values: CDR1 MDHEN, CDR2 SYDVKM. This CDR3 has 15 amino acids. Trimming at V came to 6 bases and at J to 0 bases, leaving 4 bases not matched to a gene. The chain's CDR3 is CASSPTGGPNYGYTF. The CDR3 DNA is TGTGCCAGCAGCCCGACAGGGGGCCCTAACTATGGCTACACCTTC.

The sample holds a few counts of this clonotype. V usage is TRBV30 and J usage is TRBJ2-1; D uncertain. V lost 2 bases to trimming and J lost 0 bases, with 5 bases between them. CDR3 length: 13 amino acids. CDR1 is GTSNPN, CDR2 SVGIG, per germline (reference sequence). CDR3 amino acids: CAWSSYSYNEQFF. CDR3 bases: TGTGCCTGGAGTTCATACTCCTACAATGAGCAGTTCTTC.

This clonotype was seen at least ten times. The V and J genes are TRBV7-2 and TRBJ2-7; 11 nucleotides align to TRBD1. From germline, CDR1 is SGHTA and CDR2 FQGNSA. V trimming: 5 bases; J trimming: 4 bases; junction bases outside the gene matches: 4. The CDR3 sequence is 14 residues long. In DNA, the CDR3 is TGTGCCAGCAGCCCCGGGACAGGGGGTTACGAGCAGTACTTC. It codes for CASSPGTGGYEQYF.

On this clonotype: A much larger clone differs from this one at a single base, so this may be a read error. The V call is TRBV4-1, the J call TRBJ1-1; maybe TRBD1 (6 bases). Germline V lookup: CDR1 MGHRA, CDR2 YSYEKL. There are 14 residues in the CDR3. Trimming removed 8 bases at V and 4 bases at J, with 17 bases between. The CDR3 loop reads CASAGGRRFTEAFF. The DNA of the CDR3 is TGCGCCAGCGCGGGGGGCCGCCGGTTCACTGAAGCTTTCTTT.

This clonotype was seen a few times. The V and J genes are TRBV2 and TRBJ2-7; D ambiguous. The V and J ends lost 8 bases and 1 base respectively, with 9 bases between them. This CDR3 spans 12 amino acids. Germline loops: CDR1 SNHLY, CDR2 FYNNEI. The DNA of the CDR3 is TGTGCCAGCCGGGCTGATTCCTACGAGCAGTACTTC. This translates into CASRADSYEQYF. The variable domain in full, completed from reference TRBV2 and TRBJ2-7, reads EPEVTQTPSHQVTQMGQEVILRCVPISNHLYFYWYRQILGQKVEFLVSFYNNEISEKSEIFDDQFSVERPDGSNFTLKIRSTKLEDSAMYFCASRADSYEQYFGPGTRLTVT.

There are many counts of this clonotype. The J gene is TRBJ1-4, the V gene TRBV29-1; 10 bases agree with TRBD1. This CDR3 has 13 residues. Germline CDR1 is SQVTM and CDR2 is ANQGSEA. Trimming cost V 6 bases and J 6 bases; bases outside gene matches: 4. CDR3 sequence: CSVGTGEDEKLFF. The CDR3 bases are TGCAGCGTGGGGACAGGGGAAGATGAAAAACTGTTTTTT. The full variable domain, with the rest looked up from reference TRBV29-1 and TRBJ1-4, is SAVISQKPSRDICQRGTSLTIQCQVDSQVTMMFWYRQQPGQSLTLIATANQGSEATYESGFVIDKFPISRPNLTFSTLTVSNMSPEDSSIYLCSVGTGEDEKLFFGSGTQLSVL.

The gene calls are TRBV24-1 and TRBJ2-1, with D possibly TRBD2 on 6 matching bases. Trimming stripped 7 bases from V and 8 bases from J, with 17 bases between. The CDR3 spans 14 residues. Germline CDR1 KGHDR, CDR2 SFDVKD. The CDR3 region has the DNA TGTGCCACCAGCGATGGGGGGACGAGATATGAGCAGTTCTTC. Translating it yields CATSDGGTRYEQFF.

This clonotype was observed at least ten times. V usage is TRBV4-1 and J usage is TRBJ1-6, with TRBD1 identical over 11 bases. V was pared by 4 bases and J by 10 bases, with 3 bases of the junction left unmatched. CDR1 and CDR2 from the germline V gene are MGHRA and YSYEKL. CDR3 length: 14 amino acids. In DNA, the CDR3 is TGCGCCAGCAGCCGCGGGACAGGGGGGTCACCCCTCCACTTT. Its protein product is CASSRGTGGSPLHF.

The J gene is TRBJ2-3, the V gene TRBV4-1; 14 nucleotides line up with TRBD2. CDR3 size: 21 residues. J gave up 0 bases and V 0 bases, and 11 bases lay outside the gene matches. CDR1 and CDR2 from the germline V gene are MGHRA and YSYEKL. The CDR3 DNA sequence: TGCGCCAGCAGCCAAGAAGGCGGTACGACTAGCGGGGGGGACAGCACAGATACGCAGTATTTT. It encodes CASSQEGGTTSGGDSTDTQYF.

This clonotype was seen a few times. For the CDR3, the DNA is TGTGCCAGCAGCTTAGGGACAGGGGCCTTGTCACCCCTCCACTTT. Its translation: CASSLGTGALSPLHF. The chain has TRBV7-8 and TRBJ1-6; 9 bases are shared with TRBD1. The CDR3 is made up of 15 amino acids. The germline gives CDR1 SGHVS, CDR2 FQNEAQ. With V trimmed by 1 base and J by 10 bases, 5 bases remained unmatched.

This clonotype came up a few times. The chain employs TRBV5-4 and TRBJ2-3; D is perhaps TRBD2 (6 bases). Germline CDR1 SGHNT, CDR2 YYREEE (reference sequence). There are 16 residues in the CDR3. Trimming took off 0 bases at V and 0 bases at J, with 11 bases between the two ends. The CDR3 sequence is CASSLVGGTSTDTQYF. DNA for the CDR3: TGTGCCAGCAGCTTGGTGGGGGGAACTAGCACAGATACGCAGTATTTT. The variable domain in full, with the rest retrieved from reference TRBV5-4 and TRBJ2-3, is ETGVTQSPTHLIKTRGQQVTLRCSSQSGHNTVSWYQQALGQGPQFIFQYYREEENGRGNFPPRFSGLQFPNYSSELNVNALELDDSALYLCASSLVGGTSTDTQYFGPGTRLTVL.

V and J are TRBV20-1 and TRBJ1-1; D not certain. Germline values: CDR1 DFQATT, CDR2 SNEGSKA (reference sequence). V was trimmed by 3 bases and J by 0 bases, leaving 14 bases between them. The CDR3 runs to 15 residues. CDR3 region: CSASRAGLMNTEAFF. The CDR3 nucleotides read TGCAGTGCTAGTAGGGCAGGCCTCATGAACACTGAAGCTTTCTTT.

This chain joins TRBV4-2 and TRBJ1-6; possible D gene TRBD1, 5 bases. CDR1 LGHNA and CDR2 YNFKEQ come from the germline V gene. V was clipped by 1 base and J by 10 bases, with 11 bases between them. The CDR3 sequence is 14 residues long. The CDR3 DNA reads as TGTGCCAGCAGCCAAGCGGCAGGGAACTCACCCCTCCACTTT. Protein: CASSQAAGNSPLHF.

The CDR3 DNA is TGTGCCAGCAGCCAAGGAGGGTCTGGGAGGGAGCAGTACTTC. It yields the protein CASSQGGSGREQYF. The genes are TRBV3-1 and TRBJ2-7; D perhaps matches TRBD2 (6 bases). V was shortened by 1 base and J by 7 bases, with 14 bases between the two germline ends. The CDR3 is 14 amino acids. CDR1 LGHDT and CDR2 YNNKEL come from the germline V gene (reference sequence).

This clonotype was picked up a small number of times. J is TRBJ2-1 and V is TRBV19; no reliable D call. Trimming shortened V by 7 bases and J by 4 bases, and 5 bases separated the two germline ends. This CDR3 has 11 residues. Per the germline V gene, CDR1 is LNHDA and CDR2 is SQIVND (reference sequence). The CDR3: CASTDYNEQFF. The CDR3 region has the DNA TGTGCCAGTACGGATTACAATGAGCAGTTCTTC.

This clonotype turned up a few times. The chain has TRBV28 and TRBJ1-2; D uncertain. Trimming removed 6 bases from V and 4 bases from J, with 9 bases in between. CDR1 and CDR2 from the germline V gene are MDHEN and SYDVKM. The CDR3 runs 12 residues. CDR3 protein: CASRNDLYGYTF. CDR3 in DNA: TGTGCCAGCAGGAATGACCTCTATGGCTACACCTTC.

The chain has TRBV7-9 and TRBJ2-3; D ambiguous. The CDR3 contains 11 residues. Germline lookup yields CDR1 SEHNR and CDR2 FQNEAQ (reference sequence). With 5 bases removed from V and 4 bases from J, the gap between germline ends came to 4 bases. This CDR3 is CASSHSDTQYF. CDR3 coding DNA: TGTGCCAGCAGCCATTCAGATACGCAGTATTTT. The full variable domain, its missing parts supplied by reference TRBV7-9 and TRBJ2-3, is DTGVSQNPRHKITKRGQNVTFRCDPISEHNRLYWYRQTLGQGPEFLTYFQNEAQLEKSRLLSDRFSAERPKGSFSTLEIQRTEQGDSAMYLCASSHSDTQYFGPGTRLTVL.

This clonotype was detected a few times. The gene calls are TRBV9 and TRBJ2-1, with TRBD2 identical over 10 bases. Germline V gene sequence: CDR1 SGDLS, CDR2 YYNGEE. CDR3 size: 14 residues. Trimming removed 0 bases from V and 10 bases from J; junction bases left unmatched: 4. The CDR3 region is CASSVEREGQEQFF. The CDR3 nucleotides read TGTGCCAGCAGCGTAGAGCGGGAGGGCCAAGAGCAGTTCTTC.